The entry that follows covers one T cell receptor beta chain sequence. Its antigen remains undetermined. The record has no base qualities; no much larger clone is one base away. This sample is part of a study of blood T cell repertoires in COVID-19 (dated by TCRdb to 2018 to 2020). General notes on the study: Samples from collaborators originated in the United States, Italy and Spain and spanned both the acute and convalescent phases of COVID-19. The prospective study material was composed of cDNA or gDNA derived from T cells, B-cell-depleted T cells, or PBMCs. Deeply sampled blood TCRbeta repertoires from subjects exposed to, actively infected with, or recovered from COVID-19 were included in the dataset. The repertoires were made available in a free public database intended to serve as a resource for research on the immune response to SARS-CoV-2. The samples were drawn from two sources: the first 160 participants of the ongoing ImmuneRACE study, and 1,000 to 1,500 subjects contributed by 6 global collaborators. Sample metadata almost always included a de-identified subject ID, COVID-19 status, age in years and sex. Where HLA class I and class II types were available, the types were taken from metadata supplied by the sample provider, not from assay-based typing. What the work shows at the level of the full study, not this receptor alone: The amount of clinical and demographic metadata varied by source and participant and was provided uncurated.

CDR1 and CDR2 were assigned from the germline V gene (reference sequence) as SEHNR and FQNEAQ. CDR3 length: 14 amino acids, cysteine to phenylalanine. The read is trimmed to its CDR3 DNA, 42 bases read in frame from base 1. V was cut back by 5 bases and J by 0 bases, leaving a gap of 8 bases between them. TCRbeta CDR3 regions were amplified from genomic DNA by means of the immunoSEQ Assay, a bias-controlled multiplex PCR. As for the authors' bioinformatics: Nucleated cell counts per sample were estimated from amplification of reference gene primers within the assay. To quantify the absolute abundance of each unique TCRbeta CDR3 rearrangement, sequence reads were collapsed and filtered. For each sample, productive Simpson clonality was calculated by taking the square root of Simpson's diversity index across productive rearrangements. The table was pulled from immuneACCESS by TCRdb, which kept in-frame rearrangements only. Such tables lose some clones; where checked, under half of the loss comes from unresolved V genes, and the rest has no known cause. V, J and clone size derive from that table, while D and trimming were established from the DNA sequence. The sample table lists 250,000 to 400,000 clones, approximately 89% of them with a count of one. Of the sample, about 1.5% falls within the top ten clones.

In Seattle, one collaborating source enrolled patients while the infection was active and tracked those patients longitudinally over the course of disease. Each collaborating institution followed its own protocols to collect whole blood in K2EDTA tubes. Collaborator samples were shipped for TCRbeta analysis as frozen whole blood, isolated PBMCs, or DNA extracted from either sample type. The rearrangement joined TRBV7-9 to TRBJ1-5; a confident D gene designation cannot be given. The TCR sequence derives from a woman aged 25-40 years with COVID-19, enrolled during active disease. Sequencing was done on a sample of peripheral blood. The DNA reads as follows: TGTGCCAGCAGCCCCCCCGGTAGCAATCAGCCCCAGCATTTT. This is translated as CASSPPGSNQPQHF.